This entry is about one T cell receptor (beta chain). The target antigen is unknown. This sample was included in a study of cytomegalovirus exposure and HLA in healthy donors. Study in general: Assignment to the Caucasian-associated ancestry cluster applied to about 80% of the approximately 380 genotyped donors. Findings and caveats of the study: Among CMV-associated TCR beta chains, most appeared HLA-restricted in a later analysis. Immune exposure information comprised only CMV serostatus. In an earlier analysis, most TCR beta V segments were productive about 90% or about 30% of the time.

Germline V CDR1 and CDR2: LGHNA, YNFKEQ. This CDR3 has 13 residues. Trimming cost V 3 bases and J 6 bases; bases outside gene matches: 0. Use of 60 Vbeta and 13 Jbeta primers characterized the PCR. Measured with immunoSEQ multiplex PCR; TCRdb has only the in-frame clones, and not every one. The sample contains about 140,000 clones, roughly 65% of which appear only once. Material: PBMCs. The chain joins TRBV4-2 to TRBJ2-3; 10 bases fit TRBD2. This TCR was sampled from a woman in her 30s in good health and CMV-seronegative. CDR3 sequence: CASSQGLADTQYF. For the CDR3, the DNA is TGTGCCAGCAGCCAGGGACTAGCGGATACGCAGTATTTT.